This is a list of T cell receptor beta chains from one sample in a study of OX40 agonist ivuxolimab in advanced cancers. The repertoire was sequenced with immunoSEQ multiplex PCR; TCRdb's copy has only in-frame clones and lacks some. The table has tens of thousands of clones, approximately 80% seen once; the top ten hold roughly 18%. The specimen was CD4+ or CD8+ T cells sorted from blood, collected in a trial of the OX40 agonist ivuxolimab. The source of these receptors is an adult with an advanced solid tumor such as melanoma, head and neck, liver or kidney cancer. CDR3s include the opening cysteine and the closing phenylalanine or tryptophan. A D gene is named only where the DNA matches it firmly. Clone size is given for some rows only: seen once, a few or many times, or a class if the clone is expanded.

abundance: -
v_gene: TRBV5-4
j_gene: TRBJ2-5
d_gene: -
CDR3nt: TGTGCCAGCAGCCACGGGGAGGAGGGAGAGACCCAGTACTTC
CDR3aa: CASSHGEEGETQYF

abundance: -
v_gene: TRBV18
j_gene: TRBJ1-1
d_gene: -
CDR3nt: TGTGCCAGCTCACAAGCGACAGGAAACACTGAAGCTTTCTTT
CDR3aa: CASSQATGNTEAFF

abundance: few
v_gene: TRBV28
j_gene: TRBJ1-2
d_gene: -
CDR3nt: TGTGCCAGCAGTTCCTCGGGAGCGGGGGACTATGGCTACACCTTC
CDR3aa: CASSSSGAGDYGYTF

abundance: -
v_gene: TRBV5-4
j_gene: TRBJ2-1
d_gene: -
CDR3nt: TGTGCCAGCAGCCCCGTGGGGGGTGGGTACAATGAGCAGTTCTTC
CDR3aa: CASSPVGGGYNEQFF

abundance: -
v_gene: TRBV11-3
j_gene: TRBJ2-7
d_gene: -
CDR3nt: TGTGCCAGCAGCTTAGATAGCACAGGAGCCAACGAGCAGTACTTC
CDR3aa: CASSLDSTGANEQYF

abundance: -
v_gene: TRBV7-2
j_gene: TRBJ2-5
d_gene: TRBD2
CDR3nt: TGTGCCAGCAGCTTAGTTAGCGGGGGGTCCCAAGAGACCCAGTACTTC
CDR3aa: CASSLVSGGSQETQYF

abundance: -
v_gene: TRBV2
j_gene: TRBJ2-2
d_gene: -
CDR3nt: TGTGCCAGCAGTGAATCACGCAATTTGGCCGGGGAGCTGTTTTTT
CDR3aa: CASSESRNLAGELFF

abundance: -
v_gene: TRBV6-4
j_gene: TRBJ1-2
d_gene: -
CDR3nt: TGTGCCAGCAGTGAAGGTACCACAGGGATAATTGGCTACACCTTC
CDR3aa: CASSEGTTGIIGYTF

abundance: -
v_gene: TRBV29-1
j_gene: TRBJ2-7
d_gene: -
CDR3nt: TGCAGCGTCCCTGGGCGCGGCGCCTACGAGCAGTACTTC
CDR3aa: CSVPGRGAYEQYF

abundance: -
v_gene: TRBV5-4
j_gene: TRBJ1-1
d_gene: -
CDR3nt: TGTGCCAGCAGCGTTAGGACGGTGAACACTGAAGCTTTCTTT
CDR3aa: CASSVRTVNTEAFF

abundance: -
v_gene: TRBV27
j_gene: TRBJ2-7
d_gene: -
CDR3nt: TGTGCCAAGACTGACGCGAACTCCTACGAGCAGTACTTC
CDR3aa: CAKTDANSYEQYF

abundance: -
v_gene: TRBV25-1
j_gene: TRBJ2-4
d_gene: TRBD1
CDR3nt: TGTGCCAGCAGTGATGAATCAGGGGGAAACATTCAGTACTTC
CDR3aa: CASSDESGGNIQYF

abundance: -
v_gene: TRBV2
j_gene: TRBJ2-1
d_gene: -
CDR3nt: TGTGCCAGCAGTGAAGCGAATTATGAGCAGTTCTTC
CDR3aa: CASSEANYEQFF

abundance: few
v_gene: TRBV4-1
j_gene: TRBJ2-3
d_gene: -
CDR3nt: TGCGCCAGCAGCCAAGCTTATATGAGGGAGTTGCCAGATACGCAGTATTTT
CDR3aa: CASSQAYMRELPDTQYF

abundance: -
v_gene: TRBV27
j_gene: TRBJ1-1
d_gene: TRBD1
CDR3nt: TGTGCCAGCAGTTTATCTGGGACAGGGTATCGGGACACTGAAGCTTTCTTT
CDR3aa: CASSLSGTGYRDTEAFF

abundance: -
v_gene: TRBV7-2
j_gene: TRBJ2-3
d_gene: TRBD2
CDR3nt: TGTGCCAGCAGCTTTACTAGCGGGGGGTTTGATACGCAGTATTTT
CDR3aa: CASSFTSGGFDTQYF

abundance: -
v_gene: TRBV5-6
j_gene: TRBJ1-3
d_gene: -
CDR3nt: TGTGCCAGCAGCTTGAGGCCAGTCCATCAGGGAAACACCATATATTTT
CDR3aa: CASSLRPVHQGNTIYF

abundance: once
v_gene: TRBV7-8
j_gene: TRBJ2-2
d_gene: -
CDR3nt: TGTGCCAGCAGCTTAGCGCTCAAAGGTCACGGGGAGCTGTTTTTT
CDR3aa: CASSLALKGHGELFF

abundance: -
v_gene: TRBV9
j_gene: TRBJ1-4
d_gene: -
CDR3nt: TGTGCCAGCAGCGTGGCGGCGTCCGAAAAACTGTTTTTT
CDR3aa: CASSVAASEKLFF

abundance: once
v_gene: TRBV7-3
j_gene: TRBJ2-5
d_gene: TRBD2
CDR3nt: TGTGCCAGCAGCTTAAGGACTAGCGGCCAAGAGACCCAGTACTTC
CDR3aa: CASSLRTSGQETQYF

abundance: few
v_gene: TRBV7-9
j_gene: TRBJ1-1
d_gene: -
CDR3nt: TGTGCCAGCAGCTTAGCCCGGGAGACTGAAGCTTTCTTT
CDR3aa: CASSLARETEAFF

abundance: -
v_gene: TRBV18
j_gene: TRBJ1-2
d_gene: -
CDR3nt: TGTGCCAGCTCACCGGGCCCCGAGTATGGCTACACCTTC
CDR3aa: CASSPGPEYGYTF

abundance: -
v_gene: TRBV6-7
j_gene: TRBJ2-5
d_gene: -
CDR3nt: TGTGCCAGCAGGACACAGGGTTGCCTAGAGACCCAGTACTTC
CDR3aa: CASRTQGCLETQYF

abundance: -
v_gene: TRBV25-1
j_gene: TRBJ2-1
d_gene: -
CDR3nt: TGTGCCAGCTCGGGTTCAGGGGACCACAATGAGCAGTTCTTC
CDR3aa: CASSGSGDHNEQFF

abundance: -
v_gene: TRBV5-1
j_gene: TRBJ2-7
d_gene: TRBD2
CDR3nt: TGCGCCAGCAGCTTGGCCTTAAGAACGGGGGGCTACGAGCAGTACTTC
CDR3aa: CASSLALRTGGYEQYF

abundance: -
v_gene: TRBV4-2
j_gene: TRBJ1-1
d_gene: -
CDR3nt: TGTGCCACTTGGGAGGACAGGAACACTGAAGCTTTCTTT
CDR3aa: CATWEDRNTEAFF

abundance: -
v_gene: TRBV6-1
j_gene: TRBJ1-2
d_gene: TRBD1
CDR3nt: TGTGCCAGCAGCAACTTGGGACAGACCAACTATGGCTACACCTTC
CDR3aa: CASSNLGQTNYGYTF

abundance: -
v_gene: TRBV6-7
j_gene: TRBJ2-7
d_gene: -
CDR3nt: TGTGCCAGCAGTTACCGGGAGTACGAGCAGTACTTC
CDR3aa: CASSYREYEQYF

abundance: -
v_gene: TRBV5-1
j_gene: TRBJ1-1
d_gene: TRBD1
CDR3nt: TGCGCCAGCAGAGGGGCAGGGGGGCTTGAAGCTTTCTTT
CDR3aa: CASRGAGGLEAFF

abundance: -
v_gene: TRBV27
j_gene: TRBJ1-2
d_gene: -
CDR3nt: TGTGCCAGCGGGGCCCCTCTTGGCTACACCTTC
CDR3aa: CASGAPLGYTF

abundance: once
v_gene: TRBV7-2
j_gene: TRBJ2-3
d_gene: -
CDR3nt: TGTGCCAGCAGCTTAGACTCAGCCGGGGGCACAGATACGCAGTATTTT
CDR3aa: CASSLDSAGGTDTQYF

abundance: -
v_gene: TRBV29-1
j_gene: TRBJ2-3
d_gene: -
CDR3nt: TGCAGCGTTGTTGTAGGATTAAGCACAGATACGCAGTATTTT
CDR3aa: CSVVVGLSTDTQYF

abundance: -
v_gene: TRBV27
j_gene: TRBJ1-2
d_gene: -
CDR3nt: TGTGCCAGTCGGTGGGGTTCGGCAGGGGTTAACTATGGCTACACCTTC
CDR3aa: CASRWGSAGVNYGYTF

abundance: -
v_gene: TRBV7-2
j_gene: TRBJ1-2
d_gene: -
CDR3nt: TGTGCCAGCAGCCTGGGAACGGGGGGCTACACCTTC
CDR3aa: CASSLGTGGYTF

abundance: -
v_gene: TRBV28
j_gene: TRBJ2-7
d_gene: -
CDR3nt: TGTGCCAGCAGGGAGGGGGGGACAGGCACCTACGAGCAGTACTTC
CDR3aa: CASREGGTGTYEQYF

abundance: -
v_gene: TRBV6-5
j_gene: TRBJ2-3
d_gene: -
CDR3nt: TGTGCCAGCAGTTACTTTAAGAGTACAGATACGCAGTATTTT
CDR3aa: CASSYFKSTDTQYF

abundance: few
v_gene: TRBV7-9
j_gene: TRBJ1-3
d_gene: -
CDR3nt: TGTGCCAGCACCATACAAGCAAACACCATATATTTT
CDR3aa: CASTIQANTIYF

abundance: -
v_gene: TRBV5-4
j_gene: TRBJ2-7
d_gene: TRBD1
CDR3nt: TGTGCCAGCAGCTTTCCGGGACAGGCCTTCGAGCAGTACTTC
CDR3aa: CASSFPGQAFEQYF

abundance: -
v_gene: TRBV6-5
j_gene: TRBJ2-2
d_gene: TRBD2
CDR3nt: TGTGCCACCGCGGGACTAGCGGGACGCACCGGGGAGCTGTTTTTT
CDR3aa: CATAGLAGRTGELFF

abundance: -
v_gene: TRBV14
j_gene: TRBJ2-7
d_gene: -
CDR3nt: TGTGCCAGCAGCCCTTCTAACTACGAGCAGTACTTC
CDR3aa: CASSPSNYEQYF

abundance: -
v_gene: TRBV28
j_gene: TRBJ2-7
d_gene: TRBD2
CDR3nt: TGTGCCAGCAGTTTACAAGCGGGAGGGCTAACATCCTACGAGCAGTACTTC
CDR3aa: CASSLQAGGLTSYEQYF

abundance: -
v_gene: TRBV18
j_gene: TRBJ1-5
d_gene: -
CDR3nt: TGTGCCAGCTCACCCATGGGCGGCTTTGATCAGCCCCAGCATTTT
CDR3aa: CASSPMGGFDQPQHF

abundance: once
v_gene: TRBV28
j_gene: TRBJ1-5
d_gene: TRBD1
CDR3nt: TGTGCCAGCAGTTTATGGACAGGGGGCCGGGATCAGCCCCAGCATTTT
CDR3aa: CASSLWTGGRDQPQHF

abundance: -
v_gene: TRBV18
j_gene: TRBJ1-2
d_gene: -
CDR3nt: TGTGCCAGCTCACCACCCGTCCTCTATGGCTACACCTTC
CDR3aa: CASSPPVLYGYTF

abundance: -
v_gene: TRBV30
j_gene: TRBJ2-5
d_gene: TRBD1
CDR3nt: TGTGCCTTCGCCGGGACAGGGGGAGAAGAGACCCAGTACTTC
CDR3aa: CAFAGTGGEETQYF

abundance: medium-sized
v_gene: TRBV6-1
j_gene: TRBJ1-4
d_gene: TRBD1
CDR3nt: TGTGCCACCTGGGACAGGGGGCGTTCTAATGAAAAACTGTTTTTT
CDR3aa: CATWDRGRSNEKLFF

abundance: few
v_gene: TRBV5-1
j_gene: TRBJ2-1
d_gene: -
CDR3nt: TGCGCCAGCAGCTTGGTTGAGACTAGCTCCTACAATGAGCAGTTCTTC
CDR3aa: CASSLVETSSYNEQFF

abundance: -
v_gene: TRBV19
j_gene: TRBJ1-2
d_gene: -
CDR3nt: TGTGCCAGTAGTACCAGGGGATATAACTATGGCTACACCTTC
CDR3aa: CASSTRGYNYGYTF

abundance: -
v_gene: TRBV5-5
j_gene: TRBJ2-7
d_gene: -
CDR3nt: TGTGCCAGCAGCTTGACAAGGTCCTACGAGCAGTACTTC
CDR3aa: CASSLTRSYEQYF

abundance: -
v_gene: TRBV10-2
j_gene: TRBJ2-7
d_gene: TRBD1
CDR3nt: TGCGCCAGCAGCCGACGGGAGACCTGGACAGGGGGCCTTAGGACCTACGAGCAGTACTTC
CDR3aa: CASSRRETWTGGLRTYEQYF

abundance: -
v_gene: TRBV7-3
j_gene: TRBJ2-3
d_gene: TRBD2
CDR3nt: TGTGCCAGCGGTACCCCATTATTAGCGGGGGGGGCAGATACGCAGTATTTT
CDR3aa: CASGTPLLAGGADTQYF

abundance: -
v_gene: TRBV5-1
j_gene: TRBJ2-5
d_gene: TRBD2
CDR3nt: TGCGCCAGCAGCTCGGCGGGGGGCGAAGAGACCCAGTACTTC
CDR3aa: CASSSAGGEETQYF

abundance: few
v_gene: TRBV10-1
j_gene: TRBJ2-3
d_gene: TRBD2
CDR3nt: TGCGCCAGCAGTGATGGCGCGACTAGCGGGTCTGATACGCAGTATTTT
CDR3aa: CASSDGATSGSDTQYF

abundance: -
v_gene: TRBV7-2
j_gene: TRBJ2-5
d_gene: TRBD1
CDR3nt: TGTGCCAGCAGCTCCACAGGGGTTGGTGAGACCCAGTACTTC
CDR3aa: CASSSTGVGETQYF

abundance: -
v_gene: TRBV27
j_gene: TRBJ2-7
d_gene: -
CDR3nt: TGTGCCAGCAGTTTCGGCGGGTTCGGCGAGCAGTACTTC
CDR3aa: CASSFGGFGEQYF

abundance: -
v_gene: TRBV18
j_gene: TRBJ2-5
d_gene: TRBD1
CDR3nt: TGTGCCAGCTCACCACCGGACAGGCCTAAGACCCAGTACTTC
CDR3aa: CASSPPDRPKTQYF